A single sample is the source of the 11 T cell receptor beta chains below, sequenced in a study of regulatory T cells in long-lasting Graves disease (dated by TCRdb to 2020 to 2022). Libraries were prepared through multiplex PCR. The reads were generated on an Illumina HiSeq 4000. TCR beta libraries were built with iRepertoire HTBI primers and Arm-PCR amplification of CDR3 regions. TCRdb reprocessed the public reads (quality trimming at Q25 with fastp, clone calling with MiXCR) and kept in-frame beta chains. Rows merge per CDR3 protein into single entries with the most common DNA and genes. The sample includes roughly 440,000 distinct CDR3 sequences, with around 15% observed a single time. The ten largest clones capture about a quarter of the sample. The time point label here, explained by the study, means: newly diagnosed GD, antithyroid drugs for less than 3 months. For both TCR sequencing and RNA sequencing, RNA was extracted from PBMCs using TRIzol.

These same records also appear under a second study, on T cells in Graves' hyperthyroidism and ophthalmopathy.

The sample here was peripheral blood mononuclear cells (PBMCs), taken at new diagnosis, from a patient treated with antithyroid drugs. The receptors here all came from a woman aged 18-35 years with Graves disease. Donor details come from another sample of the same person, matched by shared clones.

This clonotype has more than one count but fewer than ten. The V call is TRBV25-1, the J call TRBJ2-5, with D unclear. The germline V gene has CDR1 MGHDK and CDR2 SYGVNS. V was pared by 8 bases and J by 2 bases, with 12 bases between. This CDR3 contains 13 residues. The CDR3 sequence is CASRHENQETQYF. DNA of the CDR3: TGTGCCAGCCGACACGAGAATCAAGAGACCCAGTACTTC.

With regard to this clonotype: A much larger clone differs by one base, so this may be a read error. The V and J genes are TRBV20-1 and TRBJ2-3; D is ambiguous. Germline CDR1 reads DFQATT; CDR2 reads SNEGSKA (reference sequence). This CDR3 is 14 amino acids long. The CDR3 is CSAKNELLTDTRYF. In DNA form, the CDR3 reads TGCAGTGCCAAGAATGAACTCCTCACAGATACGCGGTATTTT.

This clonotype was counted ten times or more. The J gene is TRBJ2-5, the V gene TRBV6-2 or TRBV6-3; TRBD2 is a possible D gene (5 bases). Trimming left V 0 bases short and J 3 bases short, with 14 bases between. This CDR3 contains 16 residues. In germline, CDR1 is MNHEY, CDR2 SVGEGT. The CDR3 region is CASSYSPPTGKETQYF. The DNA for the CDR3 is TGTGCCAGCAGTTACTCTCCGCCTACGGGAAAAGAGACCCAGTACTTC.

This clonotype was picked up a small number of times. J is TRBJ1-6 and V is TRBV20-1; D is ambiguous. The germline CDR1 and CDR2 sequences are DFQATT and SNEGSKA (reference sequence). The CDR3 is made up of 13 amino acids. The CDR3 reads CSPRAGLNSPLHF. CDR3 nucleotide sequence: TGCAGCCCGCGGGCTGGCCTCAATTCACCCCTCCACTTT.

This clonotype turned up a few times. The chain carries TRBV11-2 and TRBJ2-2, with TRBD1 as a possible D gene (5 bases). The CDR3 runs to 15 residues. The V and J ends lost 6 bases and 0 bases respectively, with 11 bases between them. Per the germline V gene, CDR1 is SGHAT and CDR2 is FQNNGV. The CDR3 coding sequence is TGTGCCAGCAGACCTCAGGGTTCGAACACCGGGGAGCTGTTTTTT. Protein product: CASRPQGSNTGELFF.

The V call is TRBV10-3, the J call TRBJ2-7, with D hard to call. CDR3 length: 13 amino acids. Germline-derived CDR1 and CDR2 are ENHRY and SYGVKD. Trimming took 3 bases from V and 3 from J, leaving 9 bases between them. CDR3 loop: CAISDISFYEQYF. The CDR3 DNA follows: TGTGCCATCAGTGATATTAGCTTCTACGAGCAGTACTTC.

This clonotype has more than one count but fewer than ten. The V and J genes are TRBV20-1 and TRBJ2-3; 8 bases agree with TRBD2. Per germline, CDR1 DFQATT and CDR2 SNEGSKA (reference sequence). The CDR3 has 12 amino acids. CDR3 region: CSRGGVADTQYF. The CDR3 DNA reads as TGCAGCCGGGGGGGAGTTGCAGATACGCAGTATTTT.

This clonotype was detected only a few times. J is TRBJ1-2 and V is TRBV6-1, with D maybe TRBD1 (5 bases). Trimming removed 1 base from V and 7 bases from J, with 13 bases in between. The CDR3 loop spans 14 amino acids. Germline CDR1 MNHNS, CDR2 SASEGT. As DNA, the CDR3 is TGTGCCAGCAGTGAAGGGGCAGGGTTCACTGGCTACACCTTC. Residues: CASSEGAGFTGYTF.

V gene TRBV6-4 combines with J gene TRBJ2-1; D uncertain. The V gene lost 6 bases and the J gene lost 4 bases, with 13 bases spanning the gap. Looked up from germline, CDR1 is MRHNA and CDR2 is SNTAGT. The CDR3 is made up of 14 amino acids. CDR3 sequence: CASRKEAGYNEQFF. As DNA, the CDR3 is TGTGCCAGCAGGAAAGAGGCAGGATACAATGAGCAGTTCTTC.

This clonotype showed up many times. CDR3 sequence (DNA): TGCGCCAGCAGCAAAGGAGTATTAAGTGACAATGAGCAGTTCTTC. Its translation: CASSKGVLSDNEQFF. The rearrangement joins TRBV5-1 to TRBJ2-1; D not resolved. This CDR3 has 15 residues. CDR1 SGHRS and CDR2 YFSETQ come from the germline V gene. Trimming shortened V by 4 bases and J by 5 bases, and 16 bases separated the two germline ends.

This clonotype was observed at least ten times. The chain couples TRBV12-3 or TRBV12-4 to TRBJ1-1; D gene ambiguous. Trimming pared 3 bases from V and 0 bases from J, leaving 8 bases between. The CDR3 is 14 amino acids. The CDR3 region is CASSFGGVNTEAFF. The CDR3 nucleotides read TGTGCCAGCAGTTTTGGAGGCGTGAACACTGAAGCTTTCTTT.